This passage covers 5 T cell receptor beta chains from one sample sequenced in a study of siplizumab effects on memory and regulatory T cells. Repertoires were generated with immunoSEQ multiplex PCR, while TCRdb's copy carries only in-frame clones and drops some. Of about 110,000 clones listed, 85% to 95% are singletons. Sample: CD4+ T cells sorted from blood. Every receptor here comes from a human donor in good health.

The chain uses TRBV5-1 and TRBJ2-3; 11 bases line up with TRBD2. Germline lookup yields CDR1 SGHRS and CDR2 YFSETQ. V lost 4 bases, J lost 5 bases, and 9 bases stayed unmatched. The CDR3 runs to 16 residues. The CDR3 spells CASSALAGGPGDTQYF. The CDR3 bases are TGCGCCAGCAGCGCCTTAGCGGGGGGGCCGGGAGATACGCAGTATTTT.

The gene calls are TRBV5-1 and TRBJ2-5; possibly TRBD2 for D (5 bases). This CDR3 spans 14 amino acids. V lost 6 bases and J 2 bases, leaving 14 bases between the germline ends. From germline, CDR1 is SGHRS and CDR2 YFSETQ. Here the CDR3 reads CASTRGGSQETQYF. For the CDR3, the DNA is TGCGCCAGCACCCGGGGTGGCAGTCAAGAGACCCAGTACTTC.

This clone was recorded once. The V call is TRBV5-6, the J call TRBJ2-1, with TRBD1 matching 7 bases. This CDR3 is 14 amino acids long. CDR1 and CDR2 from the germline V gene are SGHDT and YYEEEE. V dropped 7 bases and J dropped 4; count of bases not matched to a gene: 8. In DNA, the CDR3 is TGTGCCAGCCGAAGACAGGGACCTTACAATGAGCAGTTCTTC. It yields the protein CASRRQGPYNEQFF.

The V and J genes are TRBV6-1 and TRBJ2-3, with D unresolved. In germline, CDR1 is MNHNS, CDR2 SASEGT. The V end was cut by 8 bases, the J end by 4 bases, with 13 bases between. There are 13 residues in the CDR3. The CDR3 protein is CASGLQYADTQYF. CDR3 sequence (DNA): TGTGCCAGCGGATTACAGTATGCAGATACGCAGTATTTT.

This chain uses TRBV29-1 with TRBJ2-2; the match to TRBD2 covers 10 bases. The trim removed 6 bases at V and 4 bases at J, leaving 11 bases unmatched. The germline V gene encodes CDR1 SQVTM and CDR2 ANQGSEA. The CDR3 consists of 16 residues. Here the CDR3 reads CSVERASGGSTGELFF. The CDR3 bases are TGCAGCGTGGAACGTGCTAGCGGGGGCTCCACCGGGGAGCTGTTTTTT.